This T cell receptor beta chain was profiled in a study of blood T cell repertoires in COVID-19. At the level of the study: Donors in the United States, Italy and Spain gave samples during acute or convalescent COVID-19.

The germline V gene has CDR1 MNHEY and CDR2 SMNVEV (reference sequence). The CDR3 is 15 residues long. Losses at the gene ends were 4 bases for V and 6 bases for J; bases not matched to a gene: 3. This table comes from immunoSEQ multiplex PCR, and its TCRdb copy is limited to in-frame clones, with some not included. The sample has about 360,000 clones; over 75% are singletons. Source material: PBMCs or T cells enriched from blood (not recorded which). This sequence was found in a man aged 40-55 years in a cohort exposed to, infected with or recovered from COVID-19 (not recorded which). The genes are TRBV27 and TRBJ2-1, with TRBD2 identical over 13 bases. CDR3 sequence (DNA): TGTGCCAGCAGTTCTACTAGCGGGAGGGCCAATGAGCAGTTCTTC. As protein: CASSSTSGRANEQFF.